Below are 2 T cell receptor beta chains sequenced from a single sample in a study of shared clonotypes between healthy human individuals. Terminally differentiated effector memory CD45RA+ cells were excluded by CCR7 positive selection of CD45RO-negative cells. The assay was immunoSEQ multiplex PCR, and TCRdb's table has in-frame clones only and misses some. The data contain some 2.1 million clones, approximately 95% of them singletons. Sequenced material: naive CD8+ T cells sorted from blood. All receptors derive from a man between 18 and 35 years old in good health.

The CDR3 bases are TGCGCCAGCAGCCAAGAGGACCAAAACTATGGCTACACCTTC. As protein: CASSQEDQNYGYTF. The chain joins TRBV4-1 to TRBJ1-2; D ambiguous. Trimming took 0 bases from V and 2 from J, leaving 7 bases between them. CDR3 length equals 14 residues. Germline V lookup: CDR1 MGHRA, CDR2 YSYEKL.

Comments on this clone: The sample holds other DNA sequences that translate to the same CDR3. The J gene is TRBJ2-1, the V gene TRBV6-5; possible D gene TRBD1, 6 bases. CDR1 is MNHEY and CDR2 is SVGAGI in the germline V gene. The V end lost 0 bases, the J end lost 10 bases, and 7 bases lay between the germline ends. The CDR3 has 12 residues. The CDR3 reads CASSYSTGEQFF. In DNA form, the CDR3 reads TGTGCCAGCAGTTACTCGACAGGAGAGCAGTTCTTC.